The sequence of this TCR beta chain was determined in a study of radiation and T cells in renal cell carcinoma. Time point described: blood 4 weeks post-SBRT, at nephrectomy. Treatment indicated: 15 Gy SBRT to primary tumor, nephrectomy 4 weeks later. Blood was sampled at baseline, 2 weeks and 4 weeks after SBRT. This CDR3 has 14 amino acids. Deletions cut 3 bases from V and 2 bases from J, with 11 bases between. In germline, CDR1 is MGHRA, CDR2 YSYEKL. The method was immunoSEQ multiplex PCR; TCRdb's version includes in-frame clones alone and lacks a portion of them. The sample includes approximately 90,000 clones, around four fifths seen only once; the top ten take roughly a tenth.

The specimen was blood, collected from a patient whose treatment included radiotherapy and nephrectomy. This TCR derives from a man aged 45 to 65 with renal cell carcinoma. The genes are TRBV4-1 and TRBJ2-7, with D possibly being TRBD2 (6 bases). The CDR3 region is CASSQRDPAYEQYF. CDR3 DNA: TGCGCCAGCAGCCAGCGGGACCCGGCCTACGAGCAGTACTTC.